The rows below give T cell receptor beta chains drawn from one sample of a study of blood T cell repertoires in COVID-19. This table comes from immunoSEQ multiplex PCR, and its TCRdb copy is limited to in-frame clones, with some not included. The sample lists about 400,000 clones, roughly 89% seen once, with 1.7% in the top ten. Sequencing was carried out using PBMCs or T cells enriched from blood (not recorded which). The receptors were gathered from a woman between 25 and 40 years old who had recovered from COVID-19. Each CDR3 is given without its conserved first and last residue. D genes are given only for firm matches.

TRBV7-8	-	TRBJ1-3	ASSASGSVSGNTIY
TRBV11-2	TRBD1	TRBJ2-3	ASSGTVVHRGSTDTQY
TRBV7-9	-	TRBJ1-5	ASSAGEGQPQH
TRBV5-1	-	TRBJ1-2	ASSLEAVYGYT
TRBV5-8	TRBD2	TRBJ2-3	ASSSQRGTPNTDTQY
TRBV29-1	-	TRBJ1-3	SVGTSGNTIY
TRBV7-9	-	TRBJ2-2	ASRGGGIGALF
TRBV3-1/TRBV3-2	TRBD1	TRBJ1-1	ASSQLRGTEAF
TRBV7-9	-	TRBJ2-6	ASSLVGSGANVLT
TRBV10-3	TRBD2	TRBJ2-1	ASSPSGGTSGRGEQF
TRBV19	-	TRBJ1-5	ASSIHSYSNQPQH
TRBV5-1	TRBD2	TRBJ2-7	ASSLISGVYEQY
TRBV9	-	TRBJ2-4	ASSVGQGNGNIQY
TRBV12-5	-	TRBJ2-7	ASGLESSYEQY
TRBV5-1	-	TRBJ1-6	ASSLASGGTSGSPLH
TRBV18	-	TRBJ1-3	ASSPSGVGNTIY
TRBV19	-	TRBJ1-2	ASKNQGGAEYGYT
TRBV4-1	-	TRBJ1-6	ASSQVDRSPLH
TRBV5-1	-	TRBJ2-3	ASSSGGTDTQY
TRBV5-4	TRBD2	TRBJ2-1	ASSLWNGRAEYNEQF
TRBV29-1	-	TRBJ1-1	SVDQGYTEAF
TRBV12-3/TRBV12-4	-	TRBJ1-2	ASSRTHSGYT
TRBV2	-	TRBJ1-6	ASSEGGGWSPLH
TRBV3-1/TRBV3-2	TRBD2	TRBJ2-3	ASSLAGGPSDTQY
TRBV6-5	-	TRBJ1-2	ASSPGQNYGYT
TRBV7-9	-	TRBJ1-1	ASGQHTEAF
TRBV18	-	TRBJ1-4	ASSPPSGKLF
TRBV12-3/TRBV12-4	TRBD1	TRBJ1-5	ASRGQGNQPQH
TRBV19	TRBD2	TRBJ2-2	ASSRQPLAGGDTGELF
TRBV7-6	TRBD1	TRBJ2-1	ASNPQGQGVNEQF
TRBV27	TRBD2	TRBJ2-5	ASTSGGPGRGETQY
TRBV7-2	TRBD2	TRBJ2-1	ASSSLAGDSYNEQF
TRBV11-2	-	TRBJ2-7	ASSLGAGATYEQY
TRBV7-2	-	TRBJ2-5	ASSPRQMIQETQY
TRBV5-1	-	TRBJ1-1	ASSQQGRGTEAF
TRBV3-1/TRBV3-2	-	TRBJ2-2	ASSQRANTGELF
TRBV30	-	TRBJ1-2	AWSQGGGGYT
TRBV19	-	TRBJ2-3	ASSPNAQSTDTQY
TRBV5-5	TRBD1	TRBJ1-5	ASSLDRGSGSRNQPQH
TRBV10-3	-	TRBJ2-1	AIKGPTGGNEQF
TRBV7-8	-	TRBJ2-1	ASSPSQGLYNEQF